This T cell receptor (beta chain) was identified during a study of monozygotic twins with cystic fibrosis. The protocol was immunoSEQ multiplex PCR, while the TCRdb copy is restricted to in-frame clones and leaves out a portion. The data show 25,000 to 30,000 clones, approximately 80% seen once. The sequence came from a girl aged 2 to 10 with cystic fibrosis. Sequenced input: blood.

CDR3 protein: CASSLLAGGPRAQYF. The CDR3, as DNA: TGTGCCAGCAGCTTATTAGCGGGAGGGCCAAGGGCCCAGTACTTC. The chain carries TRBV13 and TRBJ2-5; TRBD2 agrees at 11 bases. Germline CDR1 and CDR2: PRHDT and FYEKMQ (reference sequence). This CDR3 region has 15 residues. The V segment lost 2 bases and the J segment 9 bases; nucleotides outside the gene matches: 8.